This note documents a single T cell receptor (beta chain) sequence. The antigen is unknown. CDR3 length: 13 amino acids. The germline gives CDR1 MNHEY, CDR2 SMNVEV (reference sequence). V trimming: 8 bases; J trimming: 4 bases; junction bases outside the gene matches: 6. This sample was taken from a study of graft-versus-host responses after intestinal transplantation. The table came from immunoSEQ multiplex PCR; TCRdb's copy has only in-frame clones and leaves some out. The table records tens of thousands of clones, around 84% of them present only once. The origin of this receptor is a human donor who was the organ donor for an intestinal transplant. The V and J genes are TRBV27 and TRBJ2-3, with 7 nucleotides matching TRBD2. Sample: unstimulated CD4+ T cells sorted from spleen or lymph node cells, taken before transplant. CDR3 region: CASGGGGPDTQYF. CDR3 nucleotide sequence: TGTGCCAGCGGGGGGGGTGGGCCAGATACGCAGTATTTT.